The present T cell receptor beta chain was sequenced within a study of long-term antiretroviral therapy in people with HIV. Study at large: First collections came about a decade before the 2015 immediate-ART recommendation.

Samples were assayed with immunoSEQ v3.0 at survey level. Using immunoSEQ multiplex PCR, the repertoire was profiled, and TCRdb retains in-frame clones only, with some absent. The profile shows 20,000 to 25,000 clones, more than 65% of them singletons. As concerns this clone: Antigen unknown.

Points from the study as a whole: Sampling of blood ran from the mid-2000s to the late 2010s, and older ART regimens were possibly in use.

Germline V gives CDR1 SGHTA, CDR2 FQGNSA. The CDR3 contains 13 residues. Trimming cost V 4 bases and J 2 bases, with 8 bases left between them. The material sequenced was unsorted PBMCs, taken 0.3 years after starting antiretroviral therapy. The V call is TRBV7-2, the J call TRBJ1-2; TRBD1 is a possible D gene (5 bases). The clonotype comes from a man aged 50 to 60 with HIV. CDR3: CASSSGRNYGYTF. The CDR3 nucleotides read TGTGCCAGCAGCTCGGGACGGAACTATGGCTACACCTTC.